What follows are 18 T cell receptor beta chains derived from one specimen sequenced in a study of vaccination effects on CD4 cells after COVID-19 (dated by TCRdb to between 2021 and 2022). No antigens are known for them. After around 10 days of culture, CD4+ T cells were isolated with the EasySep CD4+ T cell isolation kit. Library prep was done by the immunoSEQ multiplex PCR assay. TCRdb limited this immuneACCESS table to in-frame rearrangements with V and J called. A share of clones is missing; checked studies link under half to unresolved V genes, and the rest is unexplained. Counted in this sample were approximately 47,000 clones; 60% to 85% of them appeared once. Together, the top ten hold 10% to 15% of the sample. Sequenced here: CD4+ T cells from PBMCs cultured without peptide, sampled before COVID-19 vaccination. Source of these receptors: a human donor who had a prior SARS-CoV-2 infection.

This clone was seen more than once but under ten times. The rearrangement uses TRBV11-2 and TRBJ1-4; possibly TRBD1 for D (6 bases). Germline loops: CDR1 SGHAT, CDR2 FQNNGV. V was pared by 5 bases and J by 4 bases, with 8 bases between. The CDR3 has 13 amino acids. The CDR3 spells CASSRDNNEKLFF. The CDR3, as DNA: TGTGCCAGCAGCCGGGACAATAATGAAAAACTGTTTTTT. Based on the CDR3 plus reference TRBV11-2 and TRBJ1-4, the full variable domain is EAGVAQSPRYKIIEKRQSVAFWCNPISGHATLYWYQQILGQGPKLLIQFQNNGVVDDSQLPKDRFSAERLKGVDSTLKIQPAKLEDSAVYLCASSRDNNEKLFFGSGTQLSVL.

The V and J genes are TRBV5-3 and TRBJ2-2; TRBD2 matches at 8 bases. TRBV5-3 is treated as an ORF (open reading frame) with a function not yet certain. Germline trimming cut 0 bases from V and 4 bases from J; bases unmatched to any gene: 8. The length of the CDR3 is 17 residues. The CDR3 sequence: CARSLGLTSGFTGELFF. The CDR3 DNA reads TGTGCCAGAAGCTTGGGCCTCACTAGCGGATTCACCGGGGAGCTGTTTTTT.

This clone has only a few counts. As DNA, the CDR3 is TGTGCCAGCAGCTTGGGGGGGAGCAATCAGCCCCAGCATTTT. It codes for CASSLGGSNQPQHF. The chain couples TRBV5-4 to TRBJ1-5, with D possibly matching TRBD1 (5 bases). This CDR3 has 14 residues. Per the germline V gene, CDR1 is SGHNT and CDR2 is YYREEE (reference sequence). V was shortened by 0 bases and J by 1 base, with 5 bases between the two germline ends.

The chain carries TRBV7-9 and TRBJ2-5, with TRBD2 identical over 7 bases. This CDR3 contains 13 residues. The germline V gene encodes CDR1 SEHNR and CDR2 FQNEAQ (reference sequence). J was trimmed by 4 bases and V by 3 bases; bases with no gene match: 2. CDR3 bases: TGTGCCAGCAGCTTTTCGGGAGGAGAGACCCAGTACTTC. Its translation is CASSFSGGETQYF. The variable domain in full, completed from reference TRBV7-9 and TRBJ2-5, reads DTGVSQNPRHKITKRGQNVTFRCDPISEHNRLYWYRQTLGQGPEFLTYFQNEAQLEKSRLLSDRFSAERPKGSFSTLEIQRTEQGDSAMYLCASSFSGGETQYFGPGTRLLVL.

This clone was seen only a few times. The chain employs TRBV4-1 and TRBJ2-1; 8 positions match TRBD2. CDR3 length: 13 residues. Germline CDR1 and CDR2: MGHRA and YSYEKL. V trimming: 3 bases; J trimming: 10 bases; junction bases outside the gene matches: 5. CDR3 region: CASSQFIAGEQFF. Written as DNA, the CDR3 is TGCGCCAGCAGCCAGTTCATAGCGGGAGAGCAGTTCTTC.

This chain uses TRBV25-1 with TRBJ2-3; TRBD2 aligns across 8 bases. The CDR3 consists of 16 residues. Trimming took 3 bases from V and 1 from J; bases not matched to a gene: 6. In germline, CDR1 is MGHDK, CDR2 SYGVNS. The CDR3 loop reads CASSDGGGFRTDTQYF. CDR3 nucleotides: TGTGCCAGCAGTGACGGCGGGGGGTTCCGCACAGATACGCAGTATTTT.

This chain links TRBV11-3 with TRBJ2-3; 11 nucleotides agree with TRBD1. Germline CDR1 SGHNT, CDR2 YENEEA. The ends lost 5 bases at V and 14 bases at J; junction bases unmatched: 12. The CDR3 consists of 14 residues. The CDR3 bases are TGTGCCAGCAGCCGGACAGGGGGCCTTCCCAGTCCGTATTTT. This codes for CASSRTGGLPSPYF.

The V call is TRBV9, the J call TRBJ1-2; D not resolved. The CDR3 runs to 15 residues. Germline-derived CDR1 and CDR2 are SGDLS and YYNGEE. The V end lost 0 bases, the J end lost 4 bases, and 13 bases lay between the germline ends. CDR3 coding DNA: TGTGCCAGCAGCGTAGAAGCACAAACGCGCTATGGCTACACCTTC. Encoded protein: CASSVEAQTRYGYTF.

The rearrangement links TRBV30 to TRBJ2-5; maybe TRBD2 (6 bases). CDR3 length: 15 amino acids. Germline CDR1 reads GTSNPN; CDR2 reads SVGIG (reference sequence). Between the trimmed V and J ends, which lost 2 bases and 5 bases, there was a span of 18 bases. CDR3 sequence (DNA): TGTGCCTGGAGTCCACCCCGGGACTTCGGGGAGACCCAGTACTTC. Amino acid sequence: CAWSPPRDFGETQYF.

CDR3 bases: TGTGCCAGCAGCTTGGCCCCGGACGGGGGTGGAGAGACCCAGTACTTC. This encodes CASSLAPDGGGETQYF. The rearrangement uses TRBV5-4 and TRBJ2-5, with D possibly being TRBD2 (6 bases). The V end was cut by 0 bases, the J end by 4 bases, with 16 bases between. CDR1 is SGHNT, CDR2 YYREEE, per germline (reference sequence). This CDR3 spans 16 amino acids.

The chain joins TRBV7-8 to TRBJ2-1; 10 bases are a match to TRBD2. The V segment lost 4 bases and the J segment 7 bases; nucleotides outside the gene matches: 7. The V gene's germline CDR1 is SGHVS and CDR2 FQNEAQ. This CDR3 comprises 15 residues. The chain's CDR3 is CASSWLAGDKNEQFF. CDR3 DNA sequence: TGTGCCAGCAGCTGGCTAGCGGGAGATAAGAATGAGCAGTTCTTC.

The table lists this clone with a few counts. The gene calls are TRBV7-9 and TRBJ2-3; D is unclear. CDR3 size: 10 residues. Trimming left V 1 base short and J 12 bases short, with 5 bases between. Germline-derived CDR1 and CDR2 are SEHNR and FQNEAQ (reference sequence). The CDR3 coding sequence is TGTGCCAGCAGCTTAGGACGTCAGTATTTT. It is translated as CASSLGRQYF.

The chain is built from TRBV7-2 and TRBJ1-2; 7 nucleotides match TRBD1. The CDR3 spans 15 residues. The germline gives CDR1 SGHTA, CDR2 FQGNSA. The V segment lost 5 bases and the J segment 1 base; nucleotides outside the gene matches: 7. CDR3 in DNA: TGTGCCAGCAGCGTATTACAGGGGTTTAACTATGGCTACACCTTC. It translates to CASSVLQGFNYGYTF.

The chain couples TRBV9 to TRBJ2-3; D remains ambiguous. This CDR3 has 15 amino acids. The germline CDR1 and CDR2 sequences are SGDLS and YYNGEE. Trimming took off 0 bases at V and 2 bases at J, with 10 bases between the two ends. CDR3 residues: CASSVGQIYTDTQYF. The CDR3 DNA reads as TGTGCCAGCAGCGTAGGGCAGATCTACACAGATACGCAGTATTTT.

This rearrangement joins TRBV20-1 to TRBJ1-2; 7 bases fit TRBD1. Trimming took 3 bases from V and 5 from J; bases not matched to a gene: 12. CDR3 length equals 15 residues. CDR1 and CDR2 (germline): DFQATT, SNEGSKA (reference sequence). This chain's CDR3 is CSASPGTGDWYGYTF. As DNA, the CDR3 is TGCAGTGCTAGTCCCGGCACAGGGGATTGGTATGGCTACACCTTC.

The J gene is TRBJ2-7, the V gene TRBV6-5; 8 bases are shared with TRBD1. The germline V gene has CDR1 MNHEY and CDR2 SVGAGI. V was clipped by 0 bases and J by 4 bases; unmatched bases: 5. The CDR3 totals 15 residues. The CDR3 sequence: CASSYSGTGDYEQYF. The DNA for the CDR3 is TGTGCCAGCAGTTACTCAGGGACAGGAGATTACGAGCAGTACTTC.

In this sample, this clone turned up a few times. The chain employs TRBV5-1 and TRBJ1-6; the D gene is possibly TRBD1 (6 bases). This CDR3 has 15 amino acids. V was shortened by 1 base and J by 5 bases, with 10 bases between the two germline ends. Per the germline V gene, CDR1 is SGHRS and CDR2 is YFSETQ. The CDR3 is CASSLRPGDNSPLHF. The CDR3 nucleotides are TGCGCCAGCAGCTTGAGGCCAGGGGATAATTCACCCCTCCACTTT.

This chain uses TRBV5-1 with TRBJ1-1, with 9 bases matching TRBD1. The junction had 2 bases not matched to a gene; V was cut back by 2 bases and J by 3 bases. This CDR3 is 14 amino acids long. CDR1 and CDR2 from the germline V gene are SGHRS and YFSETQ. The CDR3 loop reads CASSFRTGDTEAFF. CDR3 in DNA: TGCGCCAGCAGCTTCAGGACAGGGGACACTGAAGCTTTCTTT.